This T cell receptor beta chain was sequenced for a study of technical replicates of blood from several donors. Profiling relied on immunoSEQ multiplex PCR, and the TCRdb table lists in-frame clones only, not all of them. Among tens of thousands of clones listed, 85% to 95% were seen once. Trimming stripped 0 bases from V and 0 bases from J, with 5 bases between. The CDR3 consists of 14 residues. In germline, CDR1 is SGHDN, CDR2 FVKESK. The sequenced material came from T cells isolated from PBMCs. The chain links TRBV14 to TRBJ2-5; no clear D gene. This receptor was taken from a human donor in good health. The CDR3, as DNA: TGTGCCAGCAGCCAAGACAGGAACCAAGAGACCCAGTACTTC. This encodes CASSQDRNQETQYF.